The 14 T cell receptor beta chains listed next were all sequenced from one sample in a study of regulatory T cells in long-lasting Graves disease (dated by TCRdb to 2020 to 2022). Read against the paper, the sample's time point label means: newly diagnosed GD, antithyroid drugs for less than 3 months. RNA was extracted from PBMCs in TRIzol for both TCR sequencing and RNA sequencing. Library preparation employed multiplex PCR. The instrument was an Illumina HiSeq 4000. TCR beta libraries were built with iRepertoire HTBI primers and Arm-PCR amplification of CDR3 regions. Using fastp at Q25 and MiXCR, TCRdb reprocessed the public reads and kept productive beta chains. When rows share a CDR3 protein, they turn into one entry using the most common DNA and genes. The sample table contains 550,000 or so distinct CDR3 sequences; only one count was recorded for about 11% of them. Roughly 8.9% of the sample comes from the top ten.

This same sample was also part of a study on T cells in Graves' hyperthyroidism and ophthalmopathy.

Sequenced material: peripheral blood mononuclear cells (PBMCs), taken at new diagnosis, from a patient treated with antithyroid drugs. Source of these receptors: a woman aged 30 to 39 with Graves disease. Donor details come from another sample of the same person, matched by shared clones.

The table lists this clonotype with many counts. The chain joins TRBV6-1 to TRBJ1-6; possibly TRBD1 for D (6 bases). The CDR3 is 16 amino acids. Germline V CDR1 and CDR2: MNHNS, SASEGT. The V end was cut by 5 bases, the J end by 1 base, with 12 bases between. The CDR3 region is CASSQQGYSYNSPLHF. Here the CDR3 DNA reads TGTGCCAGCAGTCAACAGGGTTATTCCTATAATTCACCCCTCCACTTT.

This clonotype was found many times. The gene calls are TRBV20-1 and TRBJ1-1; D call uncertain. CDR1 and CDR2 (germline): DFQATT, SNEGSKA (reference sequence). Deletions cut 0 bases from V and 0 bases from J, with 8 bases between. The CDR3 spans 14 residues. CDR3 bases: TGCAGTGCTAGAGACAGCGGTTTGAACACTGAAGCTTTCTTT. Amino acids: CSARDSGLNTEAFF.

The rearrangement uses TRBV18 and TRBJ1-3; 7 nucleotides match TRBD1. This CDR3 region has 15 residues. V was clipped by 5 bases and J by 0 bases; unmatched bases: 4. The germline V gene has CDR1 KGHSH and CDR2 LQKENI. Here the CDR3 reads CASSGQVPSGNTIYF. As DNA, the CDR3 is TGTGCCAGCTCAGGACAGGTACCCTCTGGAAACACCATATATTTT.

A few counts support this clonotype. The V call is TRBV6-1, the J call TRBJ2-7; D might be TRBD2 (6 bases). Germline CDR1 and CDR2: MNHNS and SASEGT. V lost 7 bases and J 3 bases, leaving 13 bases between the germline ends. CDR3 size: 13 residues. The CDR3 sequence is CASTSAGSYEQYF. The CDR3 nucleotides read TGTGCCAGCACTTCCGCGGGGAGCTACGAGCAGTACTTC.

This clonotype has more than one count but fewer than ten. This sequence joins TRBV9 and TRBJ2-7; 7 bases are a match to TRBD2. The trim removed 2 bases at V and 2 bases at J, leaving 7 bases unmatched. CDR1 SGDLS and CDR2 YYNGEE come from the germline V gene. The CDR3 consists of 15 residues. The CDR3 region is CASSVSSGATYEQYF. The CDR3 bases are TGTGCCAGCAGCGTTTCTAGCGGAGCAACCTACGAGCAGTACTTC.

In this sample, this clonotype turned up many times. The chain has TRBV7-2 and TRBJ1-1, with TRBD1 as a possible D gene (6 bases). Germline V lookup: CDR1 SGHTA, CDR2 FQGNSA. The V gene lost 4 bases and the J gene lost 5 bases, with 14 bases spanning the gap. The CDR3 runs 14 residues. This CDR3 is CASSYTRGLTEAFF. CDR3 DNA sequence: TGTGCCAGCAGCTATACCAGGGGTTTAACTGAAGCTTTCTTT.

This clonotype was counted at least ten times. This chain uses TRBV29-1 with TRBJ2-1; 9 bases fit TRBD2. This CDR3 is 16 amino acids long. Germline CDR1 reads SQVTM; CDR2 reads ANQGSEA. The V gene end was trimmed by 4 bases and the J gene end by 7 bases; junction bases not matched to a gene: 14. The CDR3 sequence: CSVVNSGSWRTNEQFF. The CDR3 nucleotides read TGCAGCGTTGTAAATAGCGGGAGCTGGAGGACTAATGAGCAGTTCTTC.

V usage is TRBV6-2 or TRBV6-3 and J usage is TRBJ2-6, with 11 nucleotides matching TRBD1. With 6 bases clipped from V and 0 bases from J, the junction kept 7 bases outside the gene matches. CDR1 is MNHEY, CDR2 SVGEGT, per germline. The CDR3 covers 18 residues. In nucleotides, the CDR3 is TGTGCCAGCAGGGACAGGGGGCGAATCCCCTCTGGGGCCAACGTCCTGACTTTC. Translated, it gives CASRDRGRIPSGANVLTF.

A word on this clonotype: One end of the junction is discordant with germline, which a read error may explain. This sequence joins TRBV5-1 and TRBJ2-1; possibly TRBD2 for D (6 bases). CDR3 size: 18 residues. Germline CDR1 reads SGHRS; CDR2 reads YFSETQ. The CDR3 reads CASSFGGTGLPPSNEQFF. The CDR3 coding sequence is TGTGCCAGCAGCTTTGGAGGCACGGGACTCCCTCCCTCCAATGAGCAGTTCTTC.

This clonotype was observed at least ten times. The chain carries TRBV27 and TRBJ2-3; D is ambiguous. CDR3 length equals 14 residues. V was shortened by 5 bases and J by 1 base, with 10 bases between the two germline ends. Germline lookup yields CDR1 MNHEY and CDR2 SMNVEV (reference sequence). CDR3 residues: CASSPRRGTDTQYF. For the CDR3, the DNA is TGTGCCAGCAGTCCCCGTCGGGGCACAGATACGCAGTATTTT.

This clonotype was found many times. The chain links TRBV19 to TRBJ1-1; D gene ambiguous. From germline, CDR1 is LNHDA and CDR2 SQIVND (reference sequence). The CDR3 is 13 residues long. Between the trimmed V and J ends, which lost 2 bases and 0 bases, there was a span of 4 bases. CDR3 nucleotides: TGTGCCAGTAGTATAAACATGAACACTGAAGCTTTCTTT. It translates to CASSINMNTEAFF.

Comment on this clonotype: A much larger clone sits a single nucleotide away, making a read error possible. The chain couples TRBV3-1 to TRBJ1-5; weak D call: TRBD1 (6 bases). Trimming removed 2 bases from V and 3 bases from J, with 11 bases in between. The germline CDR1 and CDR2 sequences are LGHDT and YNNKEL (reference sequence). The CDR3 totals 15 residues. The CDR3 DNA follows: TGTGCCAGCAGCCAATGGACAGTTAACAATCAGCCCCAGCATTTT. It is translated as CASSQWTVNNQPQHF.

This clonotype was picked up many times. J is TRBJ2-7 and V is TRBV4-3; D unclear. This CDR3 has 16 residues. Per the germline V gene, CDR1 is LGHNA and CDR2 is YSLEER. Trimming left V 0 bases short and J 0 bases short, with 12 bases between. CDR3 DNA: TGCGCCAGCAGCCAAGAGCCGGCCATCAGCTCCTACGAGCAGTACTTC. The encoded protein is CASSQEPAISSYEQYF.

The sample holds a few counts of this clonotype. The chain couples TRBV5-1 to TRBJ2-7; the match to TRBD2 covers 11 bases. The V gene's germline CDR1 is SGHRS and CDR2 YFSETQ. V lost 5 bases to trimming and J lost 0 bases; unmatched junction nucleotides: 4. CDR3 size: 15 residues. CDR3 loop: CASSATSGNSYEQYF. CDR3 DNA: TGCGCCAGCAGTGCGACTAGCGGGAACTCCTACGAGCAGTACTTC.